This is a list of T cell receptor beta chains from one sample in a study of shared clonotypes between healthy human individuals. This table comes from immunoSEQ multiplex PCR, and its TCRdb copy is limited to in-frame clones, with some not included. The sample consists of around 580,000 clones, 98% of them appearing once. The sample was naive CD8+ T cells sorted from blood. The origin of the receptors is a man aged 25 to 40 in good health. Each CDR3 is given with its conserved first and last residue. The order of the fields is J gene, V gene, D gene, CDR3 DNA, CDR3 protein. The D gene is left open where the match is weak.

TRBJ2-1	TRBV19	NA	TGTGCCAGTAGTATCTCAGGAGTCCTGAAGTTCTTC	CASSISGVLKFF
TRBJ2-3	TRBV5-4	TRBD2	TGTGCCAGCAGCTTTGGACTAGCGGCGAATACAGATACGCAGTATTTT	CASSFGLAANTDTQYF
TRBJ2-7	TRBV19	TRBD2	TGTGCCAGTACCATAGGAGGACTAGCGGGCCTTAGCTCCTACGAGCAGTACTTC	CASTIGGLAGLSSYEQYF
TRBJ1-1	TRBV28	NA	TGTGCCAGCAGTGGGGGACGGAAAATCACTGAAGCTTTCTTT	CASSGGRKITEAFF
TRBJ2-7	TRBV27	NA	TGTGCCAGCAGTTTATTTCAAGTCTACGAGCAGTACTTC	CASSLFQVYEQYF
TRBJ2-7	TRBV29-1	NA	TGCAGCGTTGTGGGAGTATCCTACGAGCAGTACTTC	CSVVGVSYEQYF
TRBJ2-2	TRBV15	NA	TGTGCCACCAGCAGATGGGCCGGAGTTAAAAGGGACACCGGGGAGCTGTTTTTT	CATSRWAGVKRDTGELFF
TRBJ1-2	TRBV19	TRBD1	TGTGCCAGTAGTATTCTGATTACCCAGGGGGCAGGAGGCTACACCTTC	CASSILITQGAGGYTF
TRBJ2-6	TRBV27	NA	TGTGCCAGCAGTTTCGGGGGCTCTGGGGCCAACGTCCTGACTTTC	CASSFGGSGANVLTF
TRBJ2-1	TRBV5-1	TRBD2	TGCGCCAGCAGCTTGCGGCTAGCGGACAATGAGCAGTTCTTC	CASSLRLADNEQFF
TRBJ2-7	TRBV4-1	NA	TGCGCCAGCAGCCAAGAGCCAGGATTCTCCTACGAGCAGTACTTC	CASSQEPGFSYEQYF